What follows describes a single T cell receptor beta chain. V lost 6 bases, J lost 7 bases, and 10 bases stayed unmatched. Germline V gene data show CDR1 as LNHNV and CDR2 as YYDKDF (reference sequence). This CDR3 has 16 amino acids. The sample belongs to a study of cytomegalovirus exposure and HLA in healthy donors. PCR employed 60 Vbeta and 13 Jbeta primers. Using immunoSEQ multiplex PCR, the repertoire was profiled, and TCRdb retains in-frame clones only, with some absent. The sample yields 85,000 to 100,000 clones, less than 80% seen once. This receptor was obtained from a woman in her thirties or forties in good health and CMV-seropositive. Sequenced material: PBMCs. The rearrangement links TRBV15 to TRBJ2-1; 12 nucleotides agree with TRBD2. CDR3 bases: TGTGCCACCAGTGATCCTCTAGCGGGAGGGCTGAATGAGCAGTTCTTC. This encodes CATSDPLAGGLNEQFF.